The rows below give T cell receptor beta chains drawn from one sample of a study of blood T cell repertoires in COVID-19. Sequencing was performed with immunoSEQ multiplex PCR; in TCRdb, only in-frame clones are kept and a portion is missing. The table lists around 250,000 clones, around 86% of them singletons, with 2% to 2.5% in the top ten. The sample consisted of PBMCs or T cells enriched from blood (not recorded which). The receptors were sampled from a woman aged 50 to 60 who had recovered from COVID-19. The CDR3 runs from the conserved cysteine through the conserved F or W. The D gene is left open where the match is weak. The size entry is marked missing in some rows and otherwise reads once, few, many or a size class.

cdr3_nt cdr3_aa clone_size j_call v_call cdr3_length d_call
TGTGCCAGCACTGCCCCCGGAGCCTACGAGCAGTACTTC CASTAPGAYEQYF - TRBJ2-7 TRBV27 13 -
TGTGCCAGCAGTGAAGGGGGGGGTAACACTGAAGCTTTCTTT CASSEGGGNTEAFF - TRBJ1-1 TRBV6-1 14 -
TGCAGCGTTGCTGAGGGGGCTAGCTATGGCTACACCTTC CSVAEGASYGYTF - TRBJ1-2 TRBV29-1 13 TRBD1
TGTGCCAGCAGCTTGGTAGCGGGAGATACGCAGTATTTT CASSLVAGDTQYF - TRBJ2-3 TRBV5-6 13 TRBD2
TGTGCCAGTAGTGCGGACAGGGGGGTGAACACTGAAGCTTTCTTT CASSADRGVNTEAFF - TRBJ1-1 TRBV19 15 TRBD1
TGTGCCAGCAGCAAAGCGGCCCTTCTCGGGGAAGAAGGGCCCCAGCATTTT CASSKAALLGEEGPQHF - TRBJ1-5 TRBV21-1 17 -
TGTGCCAGCAGCCAACGCGCAGGGGGAATAACTAATGAAAAACTGTTTTTT CASSQRAGGITNEKLFF - TRBJ1-4 TRBV14 17 TRBD1
TGCAGTGCTAGTTCCGGGACAGTGCCCTATGGCTACACCTTC CSASSGTVPYGYTF few TRBJ1-2 TRBV20-1 14 TRBD1
TGTGCCAGCACCGCCTCGACAGGGCGCAATCAGCCCCAGCATTTT CASTASTGRNQPQHF - TRBJ1-5 TRBV28 15 TRBD1
TGTGCCAGCAGCGGTTGGGAGTGGAATGAGCAGTTCTTC CASSGWEWNEQFF - TRBJ2-1 TRBV5-4 13 -